A selection of T cell receptor beta chains follows, all from one sample in a study of siplizumab effects on memory and regulatory T cells. Assay: immunoSEQ multiplex PCR; the TCRdb copy retains only in-frame clones and omits some. This sample carries around 110,000 clones, 90% to 95% of them seen once, and the ten largest clones take around 1.7%. The sequencing input was non-Treg CD4+ T cells sorted from blood. The origin of the receptors is a human donor in good health. Both conserved end residues are part of each CDR3. The D gene is left open where the match is weak. Part of the rows lack a size; the others show once, few, many or a class for expanded clones.

TRBJ1-2,NA,TRBV5-1,TRBD1,TGCGCCAGCACTCCAGGGGGGGTCTATGGCTACACCTTC,CASTPGGVYGYTF
TRBJ1-3,NA,TRBV5-1,NA,TGCGCCAGCAGCCCCGGGACCACAAGTCTTGGAAACACCATATATTTT,CASSPGTTSLGNTIYF
TRBJ2-3,NA,TRBV5-1,NA,TGCGCCAGCAGCTTGGTTGGGGGGATCACAGATACGCAGTATTTT,CASSLVGGITDTQYF
TRBJ2-7,NA,TRBV10-3,NA,TGTGCCATCAGTGAGATCGAGGAGCAGTACTTC,CAISEIEEQYF
TRBJ2-2,NA,TRBV5-1,NA,TGCGCCAGCAGCTCACCGAGGGAAGACAGCACCGGGGAGCTGTTTTTT,CASSSPREDSTGELFF
TRBJ2-7,NA,TRBV5-1,NA,TGCGCCAGCAGCTTGTCCGAGACCTACGAGCAGTACTTC,CASSLSETYEQYF
TRBJ2-7,NA,TRBV19,NA,TGTGCCAGTAGTATGCAGGGGAACTACGAGCAGTACTTC,CASSMQGNYEQYF
TRBJ2-3,NA,TRBV5-1,TRBD2,TGCGCCAGCCGCAGGACTAGCGGGTTTAGCACAGATACGCAGTATTTT,CASRRTSGFSTDTQYF
TRBJ2-1,NA,TRBV25-1,TRBD2,TGTGCCAGCAGTGAATCTGTGGGAGGGCCTCATGAGCAGTTCTTC,CASSESVGGPHEQFF
TRBJ2-5,NA,TRBV7-8,NA,TGTGCCAGCAGCACCACAGGGAGGTTGGAAGAGACCCAGTACTTC,CASSTTGRLEETQYF
TRBJ2-7,NA,TRBV19,TRBD2,TGTGCCAGTAGTGCCAGGACTAGCGGGAGGCCGTCCTACGAGCAGTACTTC,CASSARTSGRPSYEQYF
TRBJ2-2,NA,TRBV7-6,TRBD1,TGTGCCAGCAGCCAACCAGGGACAGGGAACACCGGGGAGCTGTTTTTT,CASSQPGTGNTGELFF
TRBJ2-2,NA,TRBV15,NA,TGTGCCACCAGCACCTCTTCCTCGGGAGAGCTGTTTTTT,CATSTSSSGELFF
TRBJ1-1,once,TRBV7-9,NA,TGTGCCAGCAGCCCCGCGGGCACTGAAGCTTTCTTT,CASSPAGTEAFF
TRBJ2-5,NA,TRBV19,NA,TGTGCCAGTAGTCAGCTACTCCAAGAGACCCAGTACTTC,CASSQLLQETQYF